One sample yielded the 22 T cell receptor beta chains listed below, sequenced in a study of blood T cell repertoires in COVID-19. The repertoire was sequenced with immunoSEQ multiplex PCR; TCRdb's copy has only in-frame clones and lacks some. The table records 120,000 or so clones, roughly 90% of them present only once. Material: peripheral blood. These receptors were collected from a woman aged 55-70 years with COVID-19, enrolled during active disease.

The rearrangement uses TRBV5-4 and TRBJ1-1; TRBD1 might be the D (5 bases). Trimming removed 1 base at V and 1 base at J, with 8 bases between. The CDR3 totals 14 residues. Germline loops: CDR1 SGHNT, CDR2 YYREEE (reference sequence). CDR3: CASSLLTGNTEAFF. The DNA of the CDR3 is TGTGCCAGCAGCTTGTTAACAGGGAACACTGAAGCTTTCTTT.

The chain links TRBV20-1 to TRBJ1-4; D perhaps matches TRBD1 (6 bases). V dropped 3 bases and J dropped 3 bases, with 11 bases sitting between them. The CDR3 spans 14 residues. Germline CDR1 DFQATT, CDR2 SNEGSKA (reference sequence). The CDR3 region is CSASRGGPNEKLFF. CDR3 nucleotides: TGCAGTGCTAGTAGGGGGGGCCCTAATGAAAAACTGTTTTTT.

This clone was counted a few times. As DNA, the CDR3 is TGCGCCAGCAGGGTCCAACAGGGAACTCGACTGAACACCGGGGAGCTGTTTTTT. Its translation: CASRVQQGTRLNTGELFF. The gene calls are TRBV5-1 and TRBJ2-2; possibly TRBD1 for D (6 bases). Germline lookup yields CDR1 SGHRS and CDR2 YFSETQ. Trimming removed 5 bases at V and 1 base at J, with 21 bases between. This CDR3 has 18 amino acids.

This clone was found once. This chain links TRBV9 with TRBJ1-4; 8 positions agree with TRBD1. Germline V CDR1 and CDR2: SGDLS, YYNGEE. Unmatched junction bases numbered 5, after V lost 3 bases and J lost 7 bases. The CDR3 length is 14 residues. The CDR3 sequence is CASSGQGALEKLFF. CDR3 in DNA: TGTGCCAGCAGCGGGCAGGGGGCTCTTGAAAAACTGTTTTTT.

V gene TRBV2 combines with J gene TRBJ2-5, with unresolved D. The CDR3 runs 15 residues. Germline assignment: CDR1 SNHLY and CDR2 FYNNEI. Trimming took off 1 base at V and 2 bases at J, with 11 bases between the two ends. Written as DNA, the CDR3 is TGTGCCAGCAGTGAAGGGGCAGTCGCACAAGAGACCCAGTACTTC. The encoded protein is CASSEGAVAQETQYF.

The V and J genes are TRBV3-1 (or the pseudogene TRBV3-2) and TRBJ2-5; tentative D call: TRBD2 (5 bases). Germline V gene sequence: CDR1 LGHDT, CDR2 YNNKEL (reference sequence). The CDR3 runs to 15 residues. V lost 6 bases, J lost 7 bases, and 21 bases lay in between. CDR3 sequence: CASSQLDWSSGTQYF. The CDR3 DNA follows: TGTGCCAGCAGTCAGCTTGACTGGTCCAGCGGGACCCAGTACTTC.

J is TRBJ2-1 and V is TRBV6-2 or TRBV6-3; 8 positions match TRBD1. Trimming took 5 bases from V and 7 from J; bases not matched to a gene: 1. The CDR3 is made up of 12 amino acids. CDR1 is MNHEY, CDR2 SVGEGT, per germline. CDR3 DNA sequence: TGTGCCAGCAGTACAGGGGGAAATGAGCAGTTCTTC. Translated: CASSTGGNEQFF.

The V call is TRBV29-1, the J call TRBJ2-3, with 9 bases aligning to TRBD2. The CDR3 totals 18 residues. Germline CDR1 reads SQVTM; CDR2 reads ANQGSEA. After removal of 6 bases from V and 0 bases from J, the junction contained 16 bases not matched to a gene. CDR3 nucleotides: TGCAGCGTCCATTTAGCGGGGGCGATGAAATATAGCACAGATACGCAGTATTTT. It codes for CSVHLAGAMKYSTDTQYF.

The count of this clone is one. The CDR3 is CASSQRRSATSNSPLHF. CDR3 nucleotide sequence: TGTGCCAGCAGCCAGCGACGGAGCGCAACGTCTAATTCACCCCTCCACTTT. The genes are TRBV7-2 and TRBJ1-6, with D hard to call. With 5 bases removed from V and 6 bases from J, the gap between germline ends came to 20 bases. Germline values: CDR1 SGHTA, CDR2 FQGNSA. The CDR3 spans 17 residues.

The V gene is TRBV5-1, the J gene TRBJ1-3, with TRBD1 matching 9 bases. CDR1 and CDR2 (germline): SGHRS, YFSETQ. V shed 0 bases and J 4 bases; nucleotides not matched to a gene: 5. This CDR3 contains 16 residues. The CDR3 DNA reads as TGCGCCAGCAGCTTGGCCGCGACAGGGGGAGGAAACACCATATATTTT. Its translation is CASSLAATGGGNTIYF.

The rearrangement links TRBV4-1 to TRBJ2-7, with 7 bases matching TRBD1. The CDR3 length is 16 residues. Germline V gene data show CDR1 as MGHRA and CDR2 as YSYEKL. Trimming removed 3 bases from V and 3 bases from J; junction bases left unmatched: 11. The CDR3 nucleotides are TGCGCCAGCAGCCAGGGGCCACCGACAGGGCGCTACGAGCAGTACTTC. Encoded protein: CASSQGPPTGRYEQYF.

The chain couples TRBV19 to TRBJ1-1; D is perhaps TRBD1 (6 bases). This CDR3 region has 12 residues. Per the germline V gene, CDR1 is LNHDA and CDR2 is SQIVND (reference sequence). Trimming stripped 3 bases from V and 9 bases from J, with 11 bases between. The chain's CDR3 is CASSIAGVKAFF. The CDR3 DNA reads as TGTGCCAGTAGTATTGCAGGGGTCAAAGCTTTCTTT.

V and J are TRBV5-8 and TRBJ2-2; 13 positions agree with TRBD2. The CDR3 loop spans 18 amino acids. Trimming cost V 4 bases and J 1 base; bases outside gene matches: 7. The germline V gene encodes CDR1 SGHTS and CDR2 YDEGEE. The CDR3 reads CASSRTSGGRRNTGELFF. The CDR3 DNA follows: TGTGCCAGCAGCCGGACTAGCGGGGGCCGACGGAACACCGGGGAGCTGTTTTTT. Variable domain in full (rest from reference TRBV5-8 and TRBJ2-2): EAGVTQSPTHLIKTRGQQATLRCSPISGHTSVYWYQQALGLGLQFLLWYDEGEERNRGNFPPRFSGRQFPNYSSELNVNALELEDSALYLCASSRTSGGRRNTGELFFGEGSRLTVL.

This clone was seen just once. V and J are TRBV7-2 and TRBJ1-4; 12 bases map to TRBD1. Germline V gene sequence: CDR1 SGHTA, CDR2 FQGNSA. The CDR3 extends over 16 amino acids. Trimming removed 4 bases from V and 2 bases from J; junction bases left unmatched: 2. The CDR3 sequence is CASSWGTGGTNEKLFF. The CDR3 DNA sequence: TGTGCCAGCAGCTGGGGGACAGGGGGCACTAATGAAAAACTGTTTTTT. The variable domain in full, with the rest retrieved from reference TRBV7-2 and TRBJ1-4, is GAGVSQSPSNKVTEKGKDVELRCDPISGHTALYWYRQSLGQGLEFLIYFQGNSAPDKSGLPSDRFSAERTGGSVSTLTIQRTQQEDSAVYLCASSWGTGGTNEKLFFGSGTQLSVL.

V usage is TRBV27 and J usage is TRBJ2-3; possible D gene TRBD2, 6 bases. This CDR3 has 13 amino acids. The germline gives CDR1 MNHEY, CDR2 SMNVEV (reference sequence). V lost 7 bases, J lost 2 bases, and 10 bases lay in between. CDR3 DNA: TGTGCCAGCACCCGGACTATCACAGATACGCAGTATTTT. Protein sequence: CASTRTITDTQYF.

V and J are TRBV19 and TRBJ2-3, with D unclear. V was pared by 1 base and J by 2 bases, with 7 bases between. The CDR3 extends over 14 amino acids. Looked up from germline, CDR1 is LNHDA and CDR2 is SQIVND (reference sequence). CDR3 DNA sequence: TGTGCCAGTAGTATAGGTACTTACACAGATACGCAGTATTTT. It is translated as CASSIGTYTDTQYF.

This sequence joins TRBV3-1 (or the pseudogene TRBV3-2) and TRBJ1-2; TRBD1 matches 9 bases. CDR3 size: 14 residues. The junction had 7 bases not matched to a gene; V was cut back by 4 bases and J by 7 bases. From germline, CDR1 is LGHDT and CDR2 YNNKEL (reference sequence). The chain's CDR3 is CASSLIQGAGGYTF. CDR3 sequence (DNA): TGTGCCAGCAGCCTGATACAGGGGGCAGGTGGCTACACCTTC.

The rearrangement joins TRBV12-3 or TRBV12-4 to TRBJ1-2; the D gene is possibly TRBD1 (6 bases). This CDR3 region has 11 residues. With 9 bases removed from V and 4 bases from J, the gap between germline ends came to 9 bases. The CDR3 DNA reads TGTGCCAGTCAGGGGATCTATGGCTACACCTTC. It translates to CASQGIYGYTF.

The CDR3 here is CASARDTNTEAFF. The DNA for the CDR3 is TGTGCCAGCGCCCGGGACACCAACACTGAAGCTTTCTTT. The chain has TRBV6-5 and TRBJ1-1; maybe TRBD1 (6 bases). V lost 8 bases and J lost 2, with 12 bases in between. The CDR3 totals 13 residues. CDR1 and CDR2 (germline): MNHEY, SVGAGI.

This clone was seen a handful of times. The V call is TRBV2, the J call TRBJ1-2; D ambiguous. Looked up from germline, CDR1 is SNHLY and CDR2 is FYNNEI. CDR3 length equals 13 residues. Between the trimmed V and J ends, which lost 5 bases and 3 bases, there was a span of 10 bases. Written as DNA, the CDR3 is TGTGCCAGCAGTCGGACGGACTACTATGGCTACACCTTC. It codes for CASSRTDYYGYTF.

The chain recombines TRBV4-3 with TRBJ2-3, with D possibly being TRBD2 (5 bases). V shed 6 bases and J shed 0 bases, with 10 bases lying between them. CDR3 length equals 14 residues. CDR1 LGHNA and CDR2 YSLEER come from the germline V gene. CDR3: CASSYRDSTDTQYF. The CDR3 region has the DNA TGCGCCAGCAGTTATCGGGATAGCACAGATACGCAGTATTTT.

The rearrangement joins TRBV10-3 to TRBJ2-1; 10 bases align to TRBD1. Trimming cost V 5 bases and J 9 bases; bases outside gene matches: 7. Germline V gene lookup returns CDR1 ENHRY and CDR2 SYGVKD. This CDR3 has 14 amino acids. Here the CDR3 reads CAISTGTGVSEQFF. CDR3 nucleotide sequence: TGTGCCATCAGTACCGGGACAGGGGTCAGTGAGCAGTTCTTC.